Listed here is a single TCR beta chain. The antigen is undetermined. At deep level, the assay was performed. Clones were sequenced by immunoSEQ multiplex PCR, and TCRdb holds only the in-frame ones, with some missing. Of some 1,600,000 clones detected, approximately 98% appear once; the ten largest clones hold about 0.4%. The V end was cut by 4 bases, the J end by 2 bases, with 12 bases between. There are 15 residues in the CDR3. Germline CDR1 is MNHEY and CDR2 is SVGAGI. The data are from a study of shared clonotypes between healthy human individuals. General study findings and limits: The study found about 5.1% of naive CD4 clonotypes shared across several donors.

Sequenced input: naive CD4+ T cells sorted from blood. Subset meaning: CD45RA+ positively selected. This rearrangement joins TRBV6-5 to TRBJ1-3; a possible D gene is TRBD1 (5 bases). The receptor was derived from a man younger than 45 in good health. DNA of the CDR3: TGTGCCAGCAGTTCACAGGCCCGACCTGGAAACACCATATATTTT. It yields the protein CASSSQARPGNTIYF.